Sequencing of this T cell receptor beta chain was carried out in a study of CD8 T cells in Susac syndrome. TCR beta from blood CD8+ and CD4+ T cells was sequenced. Reverse transcription of roughly 0.5 to 1 ug RNA used random hexamers. In TCRdb, the immunoSEQ multiplex PCR reads were re-called with MiXCR into one record per CDR3 protein. Of about 66,000 distinct CDR3 sequences listed, around 95% were seen once; the top ten hold around 0.6%. The V gene lost 5 bases and the J gene lost 6 bases, with 11 bases spanning the gap. Per germline, CDR1 SGHTA and CDR2 FQGNSA. The CDR3 sequence is 12 residues long.

This sequence was found in a human donor with multiple sclerosis. The V call is TRBV7-2, the J call TRBJ2-7; D unresolved. Sequenced: CD8+ T cells from PBMCs. This CDR3 is CASSPRGVEQYF. CDR3 DNA: TGTGCCAGCAGCCCCCGTGGGGTCGAGCAGTACTTC.